Presented here are 22 T cell receptor beta chains from one specimen sequenced in a study of blood T cell repertoires in COVID-19. Generated by immunoSEQ multiplex PCR, the TCRdb table keeps only in-frame clones and is missing some. The sample has 200,000 to 300,000 clones; more than 85% are singletons. The specimen sequenced was peripheral blood. All receptors derive from a person under 35 with COVID-19, enrolled during active disease.

The V call is TRBV28, the J call TRBJ1-6; D not certain. The germline CDR1 and CDR2 sequences are MDHEN and SYDVKM. This CDR3 contains 14 residues. Trimming cost V 3 bases and J 9 bases, with 12 bases left between them. The CDR3 nucleotides read TGTGCCAGCAGTTTTGCGGTTTCGACTTCACCCCTCCACTTT. This codes for CASSFAVSTSPLHF.

The V call is TRBV9, the J call TRBJ2-2; the D gene is possibly TRBD2 (5 bases). CDR3 size: 17 residues. The V and J ends lost 4 bases and 4 bases respectively, with 20 bases between them. The germline V gene has CDR1 SGDLS and CDR2 YYNGEE. The CDR3 protein is CASSPRANGLGTGELFF. The CDR3 nucleotides read TGTGCCAGCAGCCCCCGGGCCAACGGACTCGGCACCGGGGAGCTGTTTTTT.

The rearrangement links TRBV10-3 to TRBJ2-1; 9 nucleotides agree with TRBD2. The CDR3 spans 15 residues. Germline values: CDR1 ENHRY, CDR2 SYGVKD. Trimming took 10 bases from V and 7 from J; bases not matched to a gene: 14. The chain's CDR3 is CATSSTGTSLNEQFF. CDR3 coding DNA: TGTGCCACCAGCTCCACCGGGACTAGCTTAAATGAGCAGTTCTTC.

The chain uses TRBV5-4 and TRBJ2-7; D uncertain. CDR3 length: 13 amino acids. Trimming took 0 bases from V and 0 from J, leaving 4 bases between them. The germline CDR1 and CDR2 sequences are SGHNT and YYREEE (reference sequence). CDR3 sequence: CASSLGSSYEQYF. In DNA, the CDR3 is TGTGCCAGCAGCTTGGGTAGCTCCTACGAGCAGTACTTC.

As concerns this clone: Other DNA sequences in this specimen translate into the identical CDR3. The chain joins TRBV24-1 to TRBJ1-5; no clear D gene. V was cut by 7 bases and J by 0 bases, with 9 bases left in between. This CDR3 has 14 residues. The germline CDR1 and CDR2 sequences are KGHDR and SFDVKD. This CDR3 is CATSDPGSNQPQHF. CDR3 DNA sequence: TGTGCCACCAGCGACCCAGGTAGCAATCAGCCCCAGCATTTT.

This clone was seen only once. This sequence joins TRBV6-6 and TRBJ2-4; D possibly corresponds to TRBD2 (6 bases). CDR1 is MNHNY and CDR2 is SVGAGI in the germline V gene (reference sequence). This CDR3 region has 15 residues. V lost 5 bases and J 0 bases, leaving 11 bases between the germline ends. In DNA form, the CDR3 reads TGTGCCAGCAGTCCGGACTACTCAGCCAAAAACATTCAGTACTTC. It is translated as CASSPDYSAKNIQYF.

The chain employs TRBV20-1 and TRBJ1-5; TRBD1 aligns across 11 bases. The V gene end was trimmed by 3 bases and the J gene end by 11 bases; junction bases not matched to a gene: 3. CDR1 is DFQATT, CDR2 SNEGSKA, per germline (reference sequence). The CDR3 runs to 12 residues. Written as DNA, the CDR3 is TGCAGTGCTAGTCCGGGACAGGGGGCCCAGCATTTT. The encoded protein is CSASPGQGAQHF.

The chain recombines TRBV20-1 with TRBJ1-5; no clear D gene. This CDR3 comprises 13 residues. V lost 3 bases, J lost 1 base, and 7 bases lay in between. Looked up from germline, CDR1 is DFQATT and CDR2 is SNEGSKA (reference sequence). DNA for the CDR3: TGCAGTGCTAGTTTCGGGAGCAATCAGCCCCAGCATTTT. This encodes CSASFGSNQPQHF.

The gene calls are TRBV7-9 and TRBJ1-2; 9 positions agree with TRBD1. CDR3 size: 15 residues. Losses at the gene ends were 2 bases for V and 5 bases for J; bases not matched to a gene: 6. Germline V lookup: CDR1 SEHNR, CDR2 FQNEAQ (reference sequence). The CDR3 DNA is TGTGCCAGCAGCTTACGGGGACAGGGTCCTTATGGCTACACCTTC. It is translated as CASSLRGQGPYGYTF.

The chain links TRBV5-1 to TRBJ2-2; TRBD1 is a possible D gene (6 bases). The CDR3 extends over 15 amino acids. Per the germline V gene, CDR1 is SGHRS and CDR2 is YFSETQ. V was cut by 3 bases and J by 0 bases, with 9 bases left in between. CDR3 coding DNA: TGCGCCAGCAGCTGGGGGCAGGCGAACACCGGGGAGCTGTTTTTT. Amino acid sequence: CASSWGQANTGELFF.

V is TRBV27 and J is TRBJ1-6, with D perhaps matching TRBD1 (6 bases). CDR1 and CDR2 from the germline V gene are MNHEY and SMNVEV (reference sequence). Trimming left V 6 bases short and J 8 bases short, with 8 bases between. The CDR3 extends over 12 amino acids. DNA for the CDR3: TGTGCCAGCAGACAGGGTGATTCACCCCTCCACTTT. Its protein is CASRQGDSPLHF.

V usage is TRBV4-1 and J usage is TRBJ1-5; 7 positions agree with TRBD1. Germline assignment: CDR1 MGHRA and CDR2 YSYEKL. Trimming cost V 1 base and J 4 bases; bases outside gene matches: 4. The CDR3 sequence is 15 residues long. In nucleotides, the CDR3 is TGCGCCAGCAGCCAAGTACCGGGACAGAATCAGCCCCAGCATTTT. This codes for CASSQVPGQNQPQHF.

This chain links TRBV5-4 with TRBJ2-3, with 10 positions matching TRBD2. Germline CDR1 SGHNT, CDR2 YYREEE (reference sequence). With 3 bases clipped from V and 1 base from J, the junction kept 2 bases outside the gene matches. This CDR3 has 15 amino acids. DNA for the CDR3: TGTGCCAGCAGCTCAGGACTAGCGGGCACAGATACGCAGTATTTT. The encoded protein is CASSSGLAGTDTQYF.

The count of this clone is one. The rearrangement joins TRBV25-1 to TRBJ1-1, with a weak D call TRBD1 (6 bases). The CDR3 covers 15 residues. The germline V gene encodes CDR1 MGHDK and CDR2 SYGVNS. V shed 6 bases and J shed 1 base, with 15 bases lying between them. CDR3 DNA: TGTGCCAGCAGCGAGACGACAGGCCAGAACACTGAAGCTTTCTTT. It is translated as CASSETTGQNTEAFF.

This chain uses TRBV7-9 with TRBJ2-1; maybe TRBD2 (6 bases). This CDR3 comprises 16 residues. The germline V gene has CDR1 SEHNR and CDR2 FQNEAQ (reference sequence). The V and J ends lost 2 bases and 4 bases respectively, with 15 bases between them. Here the CDR3 DNA reads TGTGCCAGCAGCTTACCCCCAGCGGGTACATACAATGAGCAGTTCTTC. It yields the protein CASSLPPAGTYNEQFF.

Comment on this clone: The sample has other DNA sequences that encode this CDR3 too. The chain carries TRBV15 and TRBJ1-1; D is undetermined. V was cut by 0 bases and J by 1 base, with 6 bases left in between. The germline V gene encodes CDR1 LNHNV and CDR2 YYDKDF (reference sequence). This CDR3 contains 14 residues. Written as DNA, the CDR3 is TGTGCCACCAGCAGAGATCGGGGGAACACTGAAGCTTTCTTT. Its protein product is CATSRDRGNTEAFF.

V is TRBV19 and J is TRBJ2-2, with a tentative D call TRBD2 (5 bases). The germline V gene encodes CDR1 LNHDA and CDR2 SQIVND (reference sequence). V dropped 7 bases and J dropped 7 bases, with 16 bases sitting between them. CDR3 size: 14 residues. This CDR3 reads CASMLVGVRGELFF. The CDR3 DNA reads as TGTGCCAGTATGTTGGTGGGAGTGCGCGGGGAGCTGTTTTTT.

This clone has only one observation. The rearrangement uses TRBV12-5 and TRBJ2-7; 7 bases map to TRBD2. The V gene's germline CDR1 is LGHNT and CDR2 FRNRAP. The CDR3 has 16 residues. V trimming: 2 bases; J trimming: 4 bases; junction bases outside the gene matches: 11. The CDR3 region has the DNA TGTGCTAGTGGTTTGCTGCCTAGCGGCAAACCGTACGAGCAGTACTTC. This sequence encodes CASGLLPSGKPYEQYF.

The rearrangement uses TRBV19 and TRBJ2-3, with a weak D call TRBD1 (5 bases). Germline loops: CDR1 LNHDA, CDR2 SQIVND (reference sequence). The CDR3 covers 16 residues. V shed 0 bases and J shed 0 bases, with 10 bases lying between them. DNA of the CDR3: TGTGCCAGTAGTATAGAGCAGGGTTTGAGCACAGATACGCAGTATTTT. Encoded protein: CASSIEQGLSTDTQYF.

This clone came up once. V is TRBV5-5 and J is TRBJ2-3; D might be TRBD2 (7 bases). Germline V gene lookup returns CDR1 SGHKS and CDR2 YYEKEE (reference sequence). V dropped 3 bases and J dropped 3 bases, with 14 bases sitting between them. The CDR3 consists of 15 residues. The CDR3 DNA reads TGTGCCAGCAGCTGGGGGGGGCTGAGTACAGATACGCAGTATTTT. It is translated as CASSWGGLSTDTQYF.

J is TRBJ1-5 and V is TRBV2; 9 bases align to TRBD1. Germline V gene sequence: CDR1 SNHLY, CDR2 FYNNEI. The CDR3 spans 13 residues. Losses at the gene ends were 7 bases for V and 4 bases for J; bases not matched to a gene: 2. The DNA of the CDR3 is TGTGCCAGCAAGACAGGGGGGAATCAGCCCCAGCATTTT. It translates to CASKTGGNQPQHF.

The J gene is TRBJ2-1, the V gene TRBV3-1 (or the pseudogene TRBV3-2); D not certain. Deletions cut 3 bases from V and 6 bases from J, with 9 bases between. In germline, CDR1 is LGHDT, CDR2 YNNKEL (reference sequence). The CDR3 spans 13 residues. This CDR3 is CASSHLRCNEQFF. In DNA, the CDR3 is TGTGCCAGCAGCCACTTGCGGTGCAATGAGCAGTTCTTC.